This T cell receptor beta chain stems from a study of shared clonotypes between healthy human individuals. Study in general: Participating donors consisted of a couple of women and a few men aged 18 to 49.

Regarding this clone: Its target is not known.

The germline V gene encodes CDR1 SGHTS and CDR2 YDEGEE. Trimming pared 0 bases from V and 1 base from J, leaving 7 bases between. The CDR3 has 14 amino acids. Notes on the study in general: Tissue TCR repertoires likely differ from these blood-only repertoires.

Sequencing was performed with immunoSEQ multiplex PCR; in TCRdb, only in-frame clones are kept and a portion is missing. The sample lists over 95,000 clones, roughly two thirds occurring once. This sequence was found in a woman younger than 45 in good health. Sequencing was done on a sample of memory CD8+ T cells sorted from blood. Subset here: CD45RO+ cells pooled with CCR7-negative TemRA cells. The gene calls are TRBV5-8 and TRBJ1-1; D call uncertain. The CDR3 nucleotides are TGTGCCAGCAGCTTGGATGGATGGAACACTGAAGCTTTCTTT. Translating it yields CASSLDGWNTEAFF.